The rows below give T cell receptor beta chains drawn from one sample of a study of human CD8 memory T cell subsets. TCRdb derives one entry per CDR3 protein from the 5' RACE reads, leaving out DNA. This repertoire includes fewer than 4,000 distinct CDR3 sequences. Sequenced material: CD8+ T cells from PBMCs. The receptors stem from a human donor in good health. The CDR3 runs from the conserved cysteine through the conserved F or W. The listing skips clone size in some rows; elsewhere it reads once, few, many or a size class.

V	size	J	CDR3
TRBV20-1	-	TRBJ2-4	CSARGEGSAKNIQYF
TRBV29-1	medium-sized	TRBJ2-7	CSGTGQGYEQYF
TRBV28	-	TRBJ1-5	CASINRGGAISNQPQHF
TRBV20-1	medium-sized	TRBJ2-2	CSARDQNTGELFF
TRBV11-2	medium-sized	TRBJ2-3	CASSPTGLAGGQRDTQYF
TRBV6-2/TRBV6-3	-	TRBJ2-3	CASSLGESHTDTQYF
TRBV28	-	TRBJ1-2	CASTSGQGIPGSYTF
TRBV28	medium-sized	TRBJ2-7	CATKQPGQNNYEQYF
TRBV20-1	medium-sized	TRBJ2-2	CSARRGGYDTGELFF
TRBV7-9	-	TRBJ2-7	CASSSSLGFEQYF
TRBV19	-	TRBJ2-1	CASSPRVQAIDYNEQFF
TRBV4-2	-	TRBJ2-5	CASSPTTSDQETQYF
TRBV7-8	medium-sized	TRBJ2-1	CASSFAGTSANNEQFF
TRBV5-5	-	TRBJ2-2	CASSLADRGETTGELFF
TRBV19	-	TRBJ2-1	CASSIASGGYNEQFF
TRBV11-1	-	TRBJ2-1	CASSLAKTGIHNEQFF
TRBV6-5	-	TRBJ2-7	CASGSVREQYF
TRBV18	medium-sized	TRBJ1-1	CASRGNSRYTEAFF
TRBV4-3	-	TRBJ2-6	CASTGDVSSGANVLTF
TRBV24-1	-	TRBJ2-1	CATRAGQGNNEQFF
TRBV7-8	medium-sized	TRBJ1-3	CASSADRAGNTIYF
TRBV5-1	medium-sized	TRBJ2-2	CASSWTQTVGELFF
TRBV5-1	-	TRBJ2-1	CASSGRGENEQFF
TRBV7-9	medium-sized	TRBJ1-6	CASSRAGTEDSPLHF
TRBV21-1	medium-sized	TRBJ2-5	CASSKGTDEETQYF
TRBV6-1	-	TRBJ2-7	CASSESTGGDEQYF
TRBV6-5	medium-sized	TRBJ2-1	CASTSSPDLMEQFF
TRBV28	-	TRBJ2-7	CASNGLADYEQYF
TRBV20-1	-	TRBJ2-7	CSARVLGEGTVSYEQYF
TRBV30	medium-sized	TRBJ2-3	CAWSVQSGDTQYF
TRBV12-5	-	TRBJ1-1	CASGLVLDSGGVMNTEAFF
TRBV27	medium-sized	TRBJ1-6	CASSTSYNSPLHF
TRBV19	-	TRBJ1-1	CASSILGPPRATEAFF
TRBV6-4	medium-sized	TRBJ2-1	CASSDSQAGDYNEQFF
TRBV27	medium-sized	TRBJ2-7	CASSYIGSYEQYF
TRBV3-1	medium-sized	TRBJ1-6	CASSQWTGGNSPLHF
TRBV5-5	-	TRBJ2-1	CASSPGTSGTFITYNEQFF
TRBV5-1	-	TRBJ2-3	CASSFGVDSTDTQYF
TRBV6-2/TRBV6-3	medium-sized	TRBJ2-5	CASTGSGGETQYF
TRBV13	-	TRBJ2-7	CASSPRTSGSRYEQYF
TRBV28	medium-sized	TRBJ1-2	CASSLAPAFYGYTF
TRBV7-9	-	TRBJ2-7	CASSPGSDGNYEQYF
TRBV25-1	medium-sized	TRBJ2-6	CASSERGFEANVLTF
TRBV29-1	medium-sized	TRBJ2-1	CSVEGSSSSSYNEQFF
TRBV7-9	medium-sized	TRBJ1-2	CASSPPGGIPDYTF
TRBV28	-	TRBJ2-7	CASRLSQGYTYEQYF
TRBV7-2	medium-sized	TRBJ1-1	CASSSGRLGEAFF
TRBV6-1	large	TRBJ1-1	CASSEAPPGTGSWAEAFF
TRBV4-3	medium-sized	TRBJ2-7	CASSQEVSHTYEQYF